This entry is about one T cell receptor beta chain. Authors' methods: The assay estimated nucleated cells by amplifying reference gene primers. TCRdb's table, derived via immunoSEQ multiplex PCR, lists solely in-frame clones and lacks some. V, J and clone size are those of that table, while D and trimming were read from the DNA. This table holds about 440,000 clones, around 89% found once. The V gene's germline CDR1 is MGHRA and CDR2 YSYEKL. Trimming removed 4 bases from V and 5 bases from J; junction bases left unmatched: 4. The CDR3 is 15 amino acids. These data are taken from a study of blood T cell repertoires in COVID-19. Study information: T cells, B-cell-depleted T cells, or PBMCs supplied cDNA or gDNA.

Sequencing was done on a sample of peripheral blood. J is TRBJ2-5 and V is TRBV4-1; 13 bases map to TRBD2. This TCR derives from a woman aged 25 to 39 with acute or convalescent COVID-19. CDR3 in amino acids: CASSRTSGGRETQYF. The DNA of the CDR3 is TGCGCCAGCAGCCGGACTAGCGGGGGTAGGGAGACCCAGTACTTC.